The present T cell receptor beta chain was sequenced within a study of blood T cells in healthy people across ages (dated by TCRdb to 2014 to 2015). About the investigation overall: In model experiments, template switching captured about one uniquely barcoded TCR beta cDNA molecule for every two T cells. Using deep sequencing normalized with unique cDNA molecular identifiers, the study measured how TCR beta repertoire diversity changes with age. The donors were split into four age groups: young (average around 17 years), middle-aged (roughly 42), aged (roughly 68) and long-lived (approximately 80). To avoid experimental bias, donors of different ages were randomly spread across the sequencing lanes. The study analyzed two additional independent replicas of 1 million unique cDNA reads from the same blood draw for two donors, one aged 18 to 30 and one aged 80 or older.

The approximately 40 donors, aged 6 to 90 years, were systemically healthy Caucasian individuals from Russia. Ten milliliters of peripheral blood were drawn from each donor into EDTA-treated Vacutainer tubes. Ficoll-Paque density-gradient centrifugation was used to isolate PBMCs, with at least 7 million obtained per sample. Total RNA was extracted from PBMCs with Trizol reagent, with at least 5.5 micrograms obtained per sample. For every donor, flow cytometry on a PBMC aliquot measured the percentage of naive CD45RAhigh/CD27high T cells. The library was generated by 5' RACE. This sample was sequenced with an Illumina HiSeq 2500. A second PCR of about 7 to 12 cycles was run with a J-beta primer mix and a sample-barcoded 5' primer. A template-switch 5' adaptor carrying 12 random nucleotides introduced a unique molecular identifier onto each TCR beta cDNA molecule. At least 2.5 million CDR3-containing paired-end reads were obtained from each sample. All of the RNA was converted into first-strand cDNA using the Mint cDNA synthesis kit, with a TRBC-specific oligonucleotide serving as the primer. Following uracil-DNA glycosylase treatment, all cDNA underwent a first 18-cycle PCR with the universal primers M1SS and BC2_uni_R. The study's processing was this. Normalization of each sample was performed by random selection of 1 million high-quality reads, each carrying a distinct molecular identifier. Reads with shared molecular identifiers were discarded instead of being binned into consensus sequences. MiTCR, set to a Q25 quality threshold and the strictest error-elimination algorithm, was used for CDR3 identification, clonotype clustering and error correction. Lower-bound total TCR beta diversity was estimated with a nonparametric unseen species model using Euler transformation. Through fastp at Q25 and MiXCR, TCRdb rebuilt clones from the public reads, retaining in-frame beta chains. Rows with one shared CDR3 protein collapse into an entry with the most common genes and DNA. In this record, the V and J calls reflect TCRdb's handling and not the investigators' own analysis. Across this sample there are some 900,000 distinct CDR3 sequences, with under 50% seen only once. Of the sample, about an eighth is held by the ten largest clones.

On the study overall, not on this receptor specifically: Because donor CMV infection status was unknown, age-related changes in expanded clonotypes were potentially confounded. Compared with the aged group, the long-lived group had more naive CD4+ T cells, fewer expanded clones and increased TCR diversity, suggesting age selection. Total diversity estimates from one million sequenced T cells were considered lower bounds and underestimates. Observed TCR beta diversity per million T cells fell roughly linearly with age, and a significant reduction was already apparent by age around 36. Because profiling used bulk unsorted PBMCs, naive and antigen-experienced compartments could not be compared conclusively. The percentage of naive T cells measured by flow cytometry correlated strongly with observed TCR beta diversity.

Concerning this clonotype: Its cognate antigen has yet to be identified. Base qualities are missing; no much larger clone stands one base away.

The CDR3 holds 15 amino acids from the cysteine to the phenylalanine. The DNA shown is the 45-base CDR3, in frame from base 1. V is cut back by 6 bases and J by 1 base, with 9 bases in the junction unmatched. Reading the germline V gene gives CDR1 ENHRY and CDR2 SYGVKD. The source material was blood. This TCR came from a man aged 25-45 years in good health. The sequence is built from TRBV10-3 and TRBJ2-7; the central 7 bases match TRBD1. The bases are TGTGCCATCAGCCCTACCGACAGGGCTTCCTACGAGCAGTACTTC. Its translation is CAISPTDRASYEQYF.